A single T cell receptor beta chain is shown here with its context. The germline gives CDR1 MNHEY, CDR2 SVGEGT. V lost 5 bases and J lost 3; bases outside the gene matches: 6. CDR3 size: 15 residues. Original processing methods: By means of reference gene primer amplification, nucleated cell counts were estimated. The table came from immunoSEQ multiplex PCR; TCRdb's copy has only in-frame clones and leaves some out. For V, J and clone size, that table is used; D and trimming come from the DNA. This table holds under 250,000 clones, 84% found once. These data belong to a study of blood T cell repertoires in COVID-19. Membership in each cohort depended on participant-reported clinical history.

The sequenced material came from PBMCs or T cells enriched from blood (not recorded which). The V gene is TRBV6-2 or TRBV6-3, the J gene TRBJ2-7; 11 bases map to TRBD1. The TCR originated in a man in his sixties who had recovered from COVID-19. The CDR3 loop is CASSPGTGGGYEQYF. CDR3 nucleotide sequence: TGTGCCAGCAGTCCGGGGACAGGGGGTGGCTACGAGCAGTACTTC.